A single sample is the source of the 19 T cell receptor beta chains below, sequenced in a study of CD8 T cells in ankylosing spondylitis. TCRdb recomputed calls from the 5' RACE reads with MiXCR, one row per CDR3 protein. The sample consists of around 250,000 distinct CDR3 sequences, roughly 32% of them appearing once. The sample comprised blood, either unsorted or a sorted T cell fraction (not recorded which). Source of these receptors: a male donor with ankylosing spondylitis or in good health (not recorded which).

This clonotype was counted only a few times. The CDR3 DNA reads TGTGCCAGCAGCTTGGGCAGCGGGGGGCTAAATACGCAGTATTTT. The encoded protein is CASSLGSGGLNTQYF. This chain connects TRBV5-5 to TRBJ2-3; TRBD2 matches 9 bases. CDR1 and CDR2 from the germline V gene are SGHKS and YYEKEE (reference sequence). The CDR3 extends over 15 amino acids. V lost 0 bases to trimming and J lost 7 bases; unmatched junction nucleotides: 6.

The CDR3 spells CASSYQGDNSPLHF. CDR3 coding DNA: TGTGCCAGCAGTTACCAGGGCGATAATTCACCCCTCCACTTT. The rearrangement links TRBV6-2 or TRBV6-3 to TRBJ1-6; tentative D call: TRBD1 (5 bases). Between the trimmed V and J ends, which lost 2 bases and 5 bases, there was a span of 7 bases. Germline CDR1 MNHEY, CDR2 SVGEGT. The CDR3 runs 14 residues.

V gene TRBV27 combines with J gene TRBJ1-1; D is unresolved. Trimming stripped 4 bases from V and 2 bases from J, with 11 bases between. The germline gives CDR1 MNHEY, CDR2 SMNVEV (reference sequence). The CDR3 runs 14 residues. Here the CDR3 DNA reads TGTGCCAGCAGTTCACGGGAAGTAAACACTGAAGCTTTCTTT. This sequence encodes CASSSREVNTEAFF.

This clonotype was recorded a few times. The V call is TRBV6-1, the J call TRBJ2-4; 7 bases map to TRBD2. CDR3 size: 16 residues. The germline V gene encodes CDR1 MNHNS and CDR2 SASEGT. Trimming at V came to 9 bases and at J to 1 base, leaving 12 bases not matched to a gene. The CDR3 sequence: CARVTRGDYAKNIQYF. For the CDR3, the DNA is TGTGCCAGGGTAACCCGGGGGGATTATGCCAAAAACATTCAGTACTTC.

This clonotype was counted between two and nine times. The V and J genes are TRBV10-2 and TRBJ2-1, with no clear D. The V end lost 3 bases, the J end lost 8 bases, and 14 bases lay between the germline ends. Germline loops: CDR1 WSHSY, CDR2 SAAADI. This CDR3 contains 14 residues. CDR3 sequence reads: CASSEDGVAYEQFF. The CDR3 coding sequence is TGCGCCAGCAGTGAAGATGGGGTGGCTTATGAGCAGTTCTTC.

This clonotype came up a few times. V is TRBV20-1 and J is TRBJ2-3; TRBD2 agrees at 11 bases. Per germline, CDR1 DFQATT and CDR2 SNEGSKA (reference sequence). V shed 0 bases, J shed 3 bases, and the junction held 5 bases outside the gene matches. The CDR3 spans 16 residues. CDR3 coding DNA: TGCAGTGCTAGAGATTCGTCTAGCGGGGGGACAGATACGCAGTATTTT. Translating it yields CSARDSSSGGTDTQYF.

The chain recombines TRBV20-1 with TRBJ2-1; 8 nucleotides agree with TRBD2. The CDR3 length is 15 residues. The V gene end was trimmed by 0 bases and the J gene end by 6 bases; junction bases not matched to a gene: 7. The germline gives CDR1 DFQATT, CDR2 SNEGSKA (reference sequence). The CDR3 region is CSAREEAGARNEQFF. Written as DNA, the CDR3 is TGCAGTGCTAGAGAGGAAGCGGGGGCACGCAATGAGCAGTTCTTC.

This chain links TRBV7-9 with TRBJ1-1, with TRBD1 identical over 7 bases. This CDR3 spans 14 amino acids. CDR1 and CDR2 from the germline V gene are SEHNR and FQNEAQ (reference sequence). The V segment lost 2 bases and the J segment 5 bases; nucleotides outside the gene matches: 5. The CDR3 reads CASSLLTGSTEAFF. The CDR3 region has the DNA TGTGCCAGCAGCTTACTGACAGGGAGTACTGAAGCTTTCTTT. The complete variable domain, with remaining parts taken from reference TRBV7-9 and TRBJ1-1, reads DTGVSQNPRHKITKRGQNVTFRCDPISEHNRLYWYRQTLGQGPEFLTYFQNEAQLEKSRLLSDRFSAERPKGSFSTLEIQRTEQGDSAMYLCASSLLTGSTEAFFGQGTRLTVV.

This chain uses TRBV11-2 with TRBJ2-1; the D is unclear. The V end lost 7 bases, the J end lost 6 bases, and 10 bases lay between the germline ends. CDR1 and CDR2 (germline): SGHAT, FQNNGV. The CDR3 has 12 amino acids. The CDR3 region has the DNA TGTGCCAGCACCCACTTCTCCAATGAGCAGTTCTTC. Protein sequence: CASTHFSNEQFF.

A few counts support this clonotype. The chain combines TRBV5-6 with TRBJ1-2; D remains unclear. The V end lost 3 bases, the J end lost 2 bases, and 14 bases lay between the germline ends. There are 15 residues in the CDR3. Germline V gives CDR1 SGHDT, CDR2 YYEEEE. CDR3 amino acids: CASSSSRVANYGYTF. In nucleotides, the CDR3 is TGTGCCAGCAGCTCTTCGAGGGTTGCGAACTATGGCTACACCTTC.

V gene TRBV20-1 combines with J gene TRBJ2-5, with D perhaps given as TRBD1 or TRBD2 (6 bases each). The CDR3 runs to 16 residues. The germline CDR1 and CDR2 sequences are DFQATT and SNEGSKA (reference sequence). V lost 0 bases, J lost 7 bases, and 21 bases lay in between. The CDR3 coding sequence is TGCAGTGCTAGAGATCCCCGCACCCGATCGGGGGCGACCCAGTACTTC. Translating gives CSARDPRTRSGATQYF.

This clonotype showed up just a few times. V is TRBV7-8 and J is TRBJ2-7; D call uncertain. The CDR3 totals 13 residues. The germline gives CDR1 SGHVS, CDR2 FQNEAQ. Trimming took off 1 base at V and 3 bases at J, with 7 bases between the two ends. The CDR3, as DNA: TGTGCCAGCAGCTTAGGTCCAAACTACGAGCAGTACTTC. It specifies CASSLGPNYEQYF.

This sequence joins TRBV6-1 and TRBJ2-3; no firm D call. CDR3 length: 14 amino acids. Trimming took off 5 bases at V and 2 bases at J, with 11 bases between the two ends. CDR1 and CDR2 (germline): MNHNS, SASEGT. CDR3 coding DNA: TGTGCCAGCAGTCAACCGGACCACACAGATACGCAGTATTTT. As protein: CASSQPDHTDTQYF.

In this sample, this clonotype turned up a few times. DNA of the CDR3: TGTGCCAGCAGCTTAATTAGTCGACAGGGGACCCGGACCCAGTACTTC. Translation: CASSLISRQGTRTQYF. The chain recombines TRBV7-8 with TRBJ2-5, with 8 bases that match TRBD1. This CDR3 spans 16 amino acids. Germline CDR1 and CDR2: SGHVS and FQNEAQ. V was clipped by 2 bases and J by 7 bases; unmatched bases: 12.

This clonotype has a handful of counts. V gene TRBV20-1 combines with J gene TRBJ2-7; either TRBD1 or TRBD2 may supply D (5 bases each). Trimming left V 6 bases short and J 7 bases short, with 19 bases between. This CDR3 is 13 amino acids long. The germline gives CDR1 DFQATT, CDR2 SNEGSKA (reference sequence). The CDR3 region has the DNA TGCAGTGCCGAGGGACCTGCGAGCTTGGAGCAGTACTTC. Its protein product is CSAEGPASLEQYF.

This chain uses TRBV5-6 with TRBJ2-6, with D unclear. The V gene lost 4 bases and the J gene lost 2 bases, with 10 bases spanning the gap. The germline V gene has CDR1 SGHDT and CDR2 YYEEEE. The length of the CDR3 is 15 residues. CDR3 DNA: TGTGCCAGCAGCATTCGTAGCCCTGGGGCCAACGTCCTGACTTTC. As protein: CASSIRSPGANVLTF.

The chain combines TRBV6-5 with TRBJ2-7; tentatively, D is TRBD2 (5 bases). The CDR3 sequence is 14 residues long. The germline V gene has CDR1 MNHEY and CDR2 SVGAGI. V dropped 2 bases and J dropped 0 bases, with 8 bases sitting between them. The CDR3 DNA follows: TGTGCCAGCAGTTACGGCGGGCCCTCCTACGAGCAGTACTTC. This sequence encodes CASSYGGPSYEQYF.

A few counts support this clonotype. The genes are TRBV20-1 and TRBJ2-5, with 12 bases identical to TRBD2. CDR3 length: 15 amino acids. CDR1 DFQATT and CDR2 SNEGSKA come from the germline V gene (reference sequence). Trimming took 5 bases from V and 4 from J; bases not matched to a gene: 8. The CDR3 spells CSAPRLAGGPETQYF. CDR3 DNA: TGCAGTGCTCCCCGGCTAGCGGGGGGGCCAGAGACCCAGTACTTC.

The rearrangement links TRBV29-1 to TRBJ1-1; possibly TRBD1 for D (5 bases). V lost 4 bases to trimming and J lost 11 bases, with 11 bases between them. Per germline, CDR1 SQVTM and CDR2 ANQGSEA. This CDR3 has 10 amino acids. The CDR3 reads CSVVDSRAFF. As DNA, the CDR3 is TGCAGCGTTGTCGACAGCAGGGCTTTCTTT.